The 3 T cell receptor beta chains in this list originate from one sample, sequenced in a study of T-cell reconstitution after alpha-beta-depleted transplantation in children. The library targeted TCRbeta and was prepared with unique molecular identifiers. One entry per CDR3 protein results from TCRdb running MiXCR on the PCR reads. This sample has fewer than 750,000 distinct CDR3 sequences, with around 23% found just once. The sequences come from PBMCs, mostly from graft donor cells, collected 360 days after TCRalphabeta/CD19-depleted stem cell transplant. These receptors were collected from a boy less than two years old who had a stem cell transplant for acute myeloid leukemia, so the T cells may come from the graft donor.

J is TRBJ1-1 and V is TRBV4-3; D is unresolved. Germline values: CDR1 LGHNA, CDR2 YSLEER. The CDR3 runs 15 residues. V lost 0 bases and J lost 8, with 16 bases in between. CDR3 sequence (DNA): TGCGCCAGCAGCCAAGACCAAATTGGGCGAAAAGAAGCTTTCTTT. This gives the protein CASSQDQIGRKEAFF.

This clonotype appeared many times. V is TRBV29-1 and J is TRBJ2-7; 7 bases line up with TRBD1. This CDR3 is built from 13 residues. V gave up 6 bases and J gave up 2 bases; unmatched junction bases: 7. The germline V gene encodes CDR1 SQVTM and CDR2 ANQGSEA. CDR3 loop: CSVPGQVAYEQYF. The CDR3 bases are TGCAGCGTACCCGGACAGGTTGCCTACGAGCAGTACTTC.

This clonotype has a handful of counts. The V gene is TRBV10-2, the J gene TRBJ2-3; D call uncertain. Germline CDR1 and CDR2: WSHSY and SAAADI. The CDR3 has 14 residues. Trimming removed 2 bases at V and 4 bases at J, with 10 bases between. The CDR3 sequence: CASSEVKVADTQYF. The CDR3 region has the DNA TGCGCCAGCAGTGAGGTGAAGGTAGCAGATACGCAGTATTTT.